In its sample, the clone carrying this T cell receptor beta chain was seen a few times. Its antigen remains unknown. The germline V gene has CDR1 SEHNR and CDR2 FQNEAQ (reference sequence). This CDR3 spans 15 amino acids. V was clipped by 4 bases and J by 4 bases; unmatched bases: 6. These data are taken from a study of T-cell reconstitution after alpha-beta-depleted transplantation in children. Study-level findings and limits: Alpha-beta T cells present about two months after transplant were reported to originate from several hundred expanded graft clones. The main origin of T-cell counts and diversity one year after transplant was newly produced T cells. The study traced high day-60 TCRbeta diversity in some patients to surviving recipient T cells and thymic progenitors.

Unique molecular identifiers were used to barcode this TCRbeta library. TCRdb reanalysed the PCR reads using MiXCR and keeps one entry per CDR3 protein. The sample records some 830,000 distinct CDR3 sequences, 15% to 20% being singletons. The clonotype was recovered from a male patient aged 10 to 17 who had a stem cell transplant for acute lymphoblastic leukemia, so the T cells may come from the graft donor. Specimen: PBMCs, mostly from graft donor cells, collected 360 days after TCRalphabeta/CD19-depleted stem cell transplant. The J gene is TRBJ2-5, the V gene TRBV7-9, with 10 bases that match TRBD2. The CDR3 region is CASSSLAGAGETQYF. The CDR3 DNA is TGTGCCAGCAGCTCCCTAGCGGGAGCTGGAGAGACCCAGTACTTC.